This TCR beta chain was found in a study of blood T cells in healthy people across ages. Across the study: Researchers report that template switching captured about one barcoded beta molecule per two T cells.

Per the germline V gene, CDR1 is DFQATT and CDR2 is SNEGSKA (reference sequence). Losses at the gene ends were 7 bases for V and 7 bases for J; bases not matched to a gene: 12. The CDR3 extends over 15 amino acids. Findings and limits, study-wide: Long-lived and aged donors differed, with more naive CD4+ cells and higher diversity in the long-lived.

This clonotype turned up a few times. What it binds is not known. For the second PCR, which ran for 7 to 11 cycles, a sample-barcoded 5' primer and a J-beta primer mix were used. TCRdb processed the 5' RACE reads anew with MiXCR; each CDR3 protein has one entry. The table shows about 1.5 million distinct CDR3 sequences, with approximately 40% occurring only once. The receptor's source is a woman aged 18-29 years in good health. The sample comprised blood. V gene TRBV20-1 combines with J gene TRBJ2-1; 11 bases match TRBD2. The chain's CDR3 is CSVGKGLAGRNEQFF. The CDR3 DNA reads TGCAGTGTCGGTAAAGGACTAGCGGGTAGGAATGAGCAGTTCTTC.